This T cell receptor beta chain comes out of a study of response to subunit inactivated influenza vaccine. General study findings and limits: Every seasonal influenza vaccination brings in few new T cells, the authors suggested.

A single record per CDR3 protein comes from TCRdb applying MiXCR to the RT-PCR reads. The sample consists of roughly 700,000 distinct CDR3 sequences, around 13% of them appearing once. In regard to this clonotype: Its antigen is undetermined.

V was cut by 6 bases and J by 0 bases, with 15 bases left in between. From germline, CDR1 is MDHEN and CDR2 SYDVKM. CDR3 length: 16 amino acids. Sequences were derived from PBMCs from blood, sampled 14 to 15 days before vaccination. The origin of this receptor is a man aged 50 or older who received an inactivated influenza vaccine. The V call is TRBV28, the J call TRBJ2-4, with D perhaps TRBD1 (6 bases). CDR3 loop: CASSSVTGLAKNIQYF. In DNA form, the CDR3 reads TGTGCCAGCAGCTCCGTGACAGGACTAGCCAAAAACATTCAGTACTTC.